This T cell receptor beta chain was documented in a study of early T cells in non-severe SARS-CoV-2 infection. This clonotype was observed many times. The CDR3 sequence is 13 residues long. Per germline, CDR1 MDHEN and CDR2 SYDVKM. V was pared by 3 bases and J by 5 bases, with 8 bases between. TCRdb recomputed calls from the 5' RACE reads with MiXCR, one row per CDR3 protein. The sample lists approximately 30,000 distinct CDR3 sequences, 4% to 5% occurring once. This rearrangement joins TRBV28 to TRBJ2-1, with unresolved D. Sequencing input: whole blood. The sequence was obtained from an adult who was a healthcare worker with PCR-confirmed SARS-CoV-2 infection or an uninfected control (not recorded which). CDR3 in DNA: TGTGCCAGCAGTTTGGCCGGGCACAATGAGCAGTTCTTC. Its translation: CASSLAGHNEQFF.